Listed below are T cell receptor beta chains from one sample, sequenced in a study of cytomegalovirus exposure and HLA in healthy donors. The protocol was immunoSEQ multiplex PCR, while the TCRdb copy is restricted to in-frame clones and leaves out a portion. The sample contains 200,000 or so clones, about 80% of which appear only once. Sequencing used PBMCs. The receptors were sampled from a woman between 18 and 29 years old in good health and CMV-seropositive. The CDR3 runs from the conserved cysteine through the conserved F or W. The order of the fields is CDR3 length, V gene, D gene, clone size, J gene, CDR3 protein. D genes are given only for firm matches. Clone sizes are given selectively: once, few, many, or a class where the clone is expanded.

>13|TRBV29-1|TRBD1|.|TRBJ1-2
CSVEDRGLFGYTF
>18|TRBV5-5|TRBD1|.|TRBJ2-2
CASSWGQGQNRDTGELFF
>11|TRBV6-1|.|.|TRBJ2-7
CASRNQYEQYF
>13|TRBV6-6|.|.|TRBJ2-1
CASLGLANNEQFF
>15|TRBV7-9|TRBD2|.|TRBJ2-5
CASSSGTMYQETQYF
>14|TRBV2|TRBD1|.|TRBJ2-1
CASLGTGELNEQFF
>16|TRBV5-4|TRBD2|few|TRBJ2-5
CASSAPSGGGQETQYF
>12|TRBV7-2|.|.|TRBJ2-2
CASSLRIGELFF
>15|TRBV7-8|.|.|TRBJ1-6
CASSLYQGRNSPLHF
>14|TRBV5-1|TRBD2|.|TRBJ2-1
CASSSLAGVNEQFF
>12|TRBV30|.|.|TRBJ1-1
CAWTQGDTEAFF
>14|TRBV7-9|TRBD2|once|TRBJ2-5
CASSRTSGGETQYF
>16|TRBV13|.|few|TRBJ2-5
CASSSRLAGGGETQYF
>14|TRBV6-1|TRBD1|.|TRBJ1-6
CASSRDRYNSPLHF
>15|TRBV6-5|.|.|TRBJ1-2
CASSFTPQGRYGYTF
>15|TRBV4-1|.|.|TRBJ1-1
CASSQGRGPDTEAFF